A selection of T cell receptor beta chains follows, all from one sample in a study of T cells after yellow fever vaccination. TCRdb analysed the 5' RACE reads with MiXCR anew, one entry per CDR3 protein. This table holds about 170,000 distinct CDR3 sequences, approximately 10% found once. The sequencing here drew on CD8+ T cells sorted from PBMCs, taken 15 days after the yellow fever booster vaccination. The receptor set was obtained from a young man who received the YFV17D yellow fever vaccine. CDR3s include the opening cysteine and the closing phenylalanine or tryptophan. Fields, in order: CDR3 DNA, CDR3 protein, D gene, V gene, J gene, clone size. A D gene is named only where the DNA matches it firmly. Not every row has a clone size; where given, it reads once, few, many or a size class.

CDR3nt: TGTGCCAGCAGCCAAGATACACCCAACTATGGCTACACCTTC
CDR3aa: CASSQDTPNYGYTF
d_gene: .
v_gene: TRBV14
j_gene: TRBJ1-2
abundance: .

CDR3nt: TGCAGCGTTGAAGATCTGGGACTAGCGGGGGGAAAACGGAATGAGCAGTTCTTC
CDR3aa: CSVEDLGLAGGKRNEQFF
d_gene: TRBD2
v_gene: TRBV29-1
j_gene: TRBJ2-1
abundance: .

CDR3nt: TGTGCCAGCAGCTTAATCAAGCGGGGGGGACCTGAGACCCAGTACTTC
CDR3aa: CASSLIKRGGPETQYF
d_gene: TRBD2
v_gene: TRBV7-2
j_gene: TRBJ2-5
abundance: once

CDR3nt: TGTGCCAGCAGCTTAGCGCTCAGGCGCGCTTCGATGGGCACAGATACGCAGTATTTT
CDR3aa: CASSLALRRASMGTDTQYF
d_gene: .
v_gene: TRBV7-8
j_gene: TRBJ2-3
abundance: few

CDR3nt: TGCGCCAGCAGCCAAAGAGGTGCCGACACCGGGGAGCTGTTTTTT
CDR3aa: CASSQRGADTGELFF
d_gene: .
v_gene: TRBV4-1
j_gene: TRBJ2-2
abundance: few

CDR3nt: TGCAGTGCTAGAGGAAGCGGGGTTCAAGAGACCCAGTACTTC
CDR3aa: CSARGSGVQETQYF
d_gene: TRBD2
v_gene: TRBV20-1
j_gene: TRBJ2-5
abundance: few

CDR3nt: TGCAGCGTTGAAGATAAGGGGACGCAGGAAGAGACCCAGTACTTC
CDR3aa: CSVEDKGTQEETQYF
d_gene: .
v_gene: TRBV29-1
j_gene: TRBJ2-5
abundance: few

CDR3nt: TGTGCCAGCAGTTACGGGGAGTCAGGGCCCCAGCATTTT
CDR3aa: CASSYGESGPQHF
d_gene: .
v_gene: TRBV6-6
j_gene: TRBJ1-5
abundance: few

CDR3nt: TGCGCCAGCAGCGACTTACAGGGAAAACTGTTTTTT
CDR3aa: CASSDLQGKLFF
d_gene: .
v_gene: TRBV4-1
j_gene: TRBJ1-4
abundance: few

CDR3nt: TGTGCCAGCAGCCCTACTAGTCCGAATGAGCAGTTCTTC
CDR3aa: CASSPTSPNEQFF
d_gene: .
v_gene: TRBV13
j_gene: TRBJ2-1
abundance: few

CDR3nt: TGTGCCAGCAGCTCCCTCGGGGGGCGATACACTGAAGCTTTCTTT
CDR3aa: CASSSLGGRYTEAFF
d_gene: .
v_gene: TRBV7-3
j_gene: TRBJ1-1
abundance: .

CDR3nt: TGTGCCAGCAGCGAGACAGTTGTGTGGTTCTTC
CDR3aa: CASSETVVWFF
d_gene: .
v_gene: TRBV21-1
j_gene: TRBJ2-1
abundance: .

CDR3nt: TGCGCCAGCAGCGTTACCGGGACAGAGATGAACACTGAAGCTTTCTTT
CDR3aa: CASSVTGTEMNTEAFF
d_gene: TRBD1
v_gene: TRBV5-1
j_gene: TRBJ1-1
abundance: few

CDR3nt: TGCGCCAGCAGCTTATCACAGGGGCACCTCTACGAGCAGTACTTC
CDR3aa: CASSLSQGHLYEQYF
d_gene: TRBD1
v_gene: TRBV5-1
j_gene: TRBJ2-7
abundance: .

CDR3nt: TGCGCCAGCAGCCAAGGGTTGCGAGGGGCCCCTACCGGGGAGCTGTTTTTT
CDR3aa: CASSQGLRGAPTGELFF
d_gene: .
v_gene: TRBV4-3
j_gene: TRBJ2-2
abundance: .

CDR3nt: TGTGCCAGCAGTTCCCCGGGGGAAACCACAGATACGCAGTATTTT
CDR3aa: CASSSPGETTDTQYF
d_gene: .
v_gene: TRBV28
j_gene: TRBJ2-3
abundance: .

CDR3nt: TGTGCCAGCTCCGACATGGATGAGCAGTTCTTC
CDR3aa: CASSDMDEQFF
d_gene: .
v_gene: TRBV11-3
j_gene: TRBJ2-1
abundance: many

CDR3nt: TGCGCCAGCAGCCAAACACCGGGACGGAGCCACGAGCAGTACTTC
CDR3aa: CASSQTPGRSHEQYF
d_gene: .
v_gene: TRBV4-1
j_gene: TRBJ2-7
abundance: .

CDR3nt: TGTGCCACCCGGATGGGGCTTCCCTACATTTTCGGAACAGATACGCAGTATTTT
CDR3aa: CATRMGLPYIFGTDTQYF
d_gene: .
v_gene: TRBV6-5
j_gene: TRBJ2-3
abundance: .

CDR3nt: TGCGCCAGCAGTCTAGACAGGAGGAACACTGAAGCTTTCTTT
CDR3aa: CASSLDRRNTEAFF
d_gene: .
v_gene: TRBV5-1
j_gene: TRBJ1-1
abundance: few

CDR3nt: TGTGCCAGCAGCCCGTACCCGCTCTCCTATAATTCACCCCTCCACTTT
CDR3aa: CASSPYPLSYNSPLHF
d_gene: .
v_gene: TRBV28
j_gene: TRBJ1-6
abundance: many

CDR3nt: TGCGCCAGCAGCCAAGGGCTGGGGATCAGCCAGCCCCAGCATTTT
CDR3aa: CASSQGLGISQPQHF
d_gene: .
v_gene: TRBV4-3
j_gene: TRBJ1-5
abundance: few

CDR3nt: TGCGCCAGCAGCCATGGGACTAGCGGGGACACAGATACGCAGTATTTT
CDR3aa: CASSHGTSGDTDTQYF
d_gene: TRBD2
v_gene: TRBV4-1
j_gene: TRBJ2-3
abundance: few

CDR3nt: TGCGCCAGCAGTTTAACGACCTCAGGGGACGAGACCCAGTACTTC
CDR3aa: CASSLTTSGDETQYF
d_gene: .
v_gene: TRBV5-1
j_gene: TRBJ2-5
abundance: few

CDR3nt: TGTGCCACCGAATTGACGGGACAGGGTTCCTATGGCTACACCTTC
CDR3aa: CATELTGQGSYGYTF
d_gene: TRBD1
v_gene: TRBV12-3/TRBV12-4
j_gene: TRBJ1-2
abundance: few

CDR3nt: TGTGCCATCAGTGGTGCTAGCGGAAACACCGGGGAGCTGTTTTTT
CDR3aa: CAISGASGNTGELFF
d_gene: TRBD2
v_gene: TRBV10-3
j_gene: TRBJ2-2
abundance: .

CDR3nt: TGCAGCGTTGAGGGGACCCCTAACGACTATGGCTACACCTTC
CDR3aa: CSVEGTPNDYGYTF
d_gene: .
v_gene: TRBV29-1
j_gene: TRBJ1-2
abundance: .

CDR3nt: TGCAGCGTTGAAGATGGCGGGCGCTCTGGGGCCAACGTCCTGACTTTC
CDR3aa: CSVEDGGRSGANVLTF
d_gene: .
v_gene: TRBV29-1
j_gene: TRBJ2-6
abundance: few

CDR3nt: TGTGCCAGCAGTGCAGCGGGGGGGCGCAATGAGCAGTTCTTC
CDR3aa: CASSAAGGRNEQFF
d_gene: TRBD2
v_gene: TRBV6-2/TRBV6-3
j_gene: TRBJ2-1
abundance: few

CDR3nt: TGTGCCAGTAGTAACTTCAATGAGCAGTTCTTC
CDR3aa: CASSNFNEQFF
d_gene: .
v_gene: TRBV19
j_gene: TRBJ2-1
abundance: few

CDR3nt: TGTGCCAGCAGTTCATTTCCGTTGGGGAGGGAAGAGACCCAGTACTTC
CDR3aa: CASSSFPLGREETQYF
d_gene: TRBD2
v_gene: TRBV27
j_gene: TRBJ2-5
abundance: .

CDR3nt: TGCAGCGTTGACGGACCCCAAGAGACCCAGTACTTC
CDR3aa: CSVDGPQETQYF
d_gene: .
v_gene: TRBV29-1
j_gene: TRBJ2-5
abundance: few

CDR3nt: TGCGCCAGCAGCCAAGACCAAGCCACCGGGGAGCTGTTTTTT
CDR3aa: CASSQDQATGELFF
d_gene: .
v_gene: TRBV4-3
j_gene: TRBJ2-2
abundance: many

CDR3nt: TGCGCCAGCAGCTTTATGGCAGGGGACGGCTCACCCCTCCACTTT
CDR3aa: CASSFMAGDGSPLHF
d_gene: .
v_gene: TRBV5-1
j_gene: TRBJ1-6
abundance: few

CDR3nt: TGTGCCAGCAGTAACAGGGGAAGGGCCTACAATGAGCAGTTCTTC
CDR3aa: CASSNRGRAYNEQFF
d_gene: TRBD1
v_gene: TRBV6-2/TRBV6-3
j_gene: TRBJ2-1
abundance: few

CDR3nt: TGTGCCACCAGTAACAGGGGGAACACTGAAGCTTTCTTT
CDR3aa: CATSNRGNTEAFF
d_gene: TRBD1
v_gene: TRBV24-1
j_gene: TRBJ1-1
abundance: .

CDR3nt: TGTGCCAGCAGTTTAGGACTAGGGAACACGCAGTATTTT
CDR3aa: CASSLGLGNTQYF
d_gene: .
v_gene: TRBV12-3/TRBV12-4
j_gene: TRBJ2-3
abundance: .

CDR3nt: TGCGCCAGCAGCTTCCGGGGGCCAAGCACAGATACGCAGTATTTT
CDR3aa: CASSFRGPSTDTQYF
d_gene: .
v_gene: TRBV5-1
j_gene: TRBJ2-3
abundance: few

CDR3nt: TGCGCCAGCAGCCTGGACTCAGGGCCCTACGAGCAGTACTTC
CDR3aa: CASSLDSGPYEQYF
d_gene: .
v_gene: TRBV5-1
j_gene: TRBJ2-7
abundance: few

CDR3nt: TGTGCCAGCAGCCTTGACCCGGGACAGGCCAACACTGAAGCTTTCTTT
CDR3aa: CASSLDPGQANTEAFF
d_gene: TRBD1
v_gene: TRBV7-9
j_gene: TRBJ1-1
abundance: .

CDR3nt: TGTGCCAGCAGCATTCCCGGGACAGGGGACACCGGGGAGCTGTTTTTT
CDR3aa: CASSIPGTGDTGELFF
d_gene: TRBD1
v_gene: TRBV11-2
j_gene: TRBJ2-2
abundance: few

CDR3nt: TGTGCCAGCAGCTCCCACGACAGTAATGAAAAACTGTTTTTT
CDR3aa: CASSSHDSNEKLFF
d_gene: .
v_gene: TRBV7-6
j_gene: TRBJ1-4
abundance: .

CDR3nt: TGTGCCAGCAGTCCTGAGACGGATCATCAGCCCCAGCATTTT
CDR3aa: CASSPETDHQPQHF
d_gene: .
v_gene: TRBV6-5
j_gene: TRBJ1-5
abundance: .

CDR3nt: TGTGCCAGCAGCTTCCCCAAGGGCGCTGGGGCCAACGTCCTGACTTTC
CDR3aa: CASSFPKGAGANVLTF
d_gene: .
v_gene: TRBV7-2
j_gene: TRBJ2-6
abundance: few

CDR3nt: TGCAGCGCGGACAGGGGGCCGGAAGATACGCAGTATTTT
CDR3aa: CSADRGPEDTQYF
d_gene: TRBD1
v_gene: TRBV29-1
j_gene: TRBJ2-3
abundance: .

CDR3nt: TGTGCCACCAGGGAGTGGGACACAGATACGCAGTATTTT
CDR3aa: CATREWDTDTQYF
d_gene: .
v_gene: TRBV24-1
j_gene: TRBJ2-3
abundance: few

CDR3nt: TGTGCCAGTAGCCTCTGGGGAGGGAACACTGAAGCTTTCTTT
CDR3aa: CASSLWGGNTEAFF
d_gene: .
v_gene: TRBV19
j_gene: TRBJ1-1
abundance: .

CDR3nt: TGTGCCATCAGTGAGTTGCCCGGGAGGGATGAGCAGTTCTTC
CDR3aa: CAISELPGRDEQFF
d_gene: TRBD2
v_gene: TRBV10-3
j_gene: TRBJ2-1
abundance: .

CDR3nt: TGCAGTGCTAGTGGGGGGTATGAGCAGTTCTTC
CDR3aa: CSASGGYEQFF
d_gene: .
v_gene: TRBV20-1
j_gene: TRBJ2-1
abundance: .

CDR3nt: TGTGCCAGCAGCGTTATCGGTGGCGACACTGAAGCTTTCTTT
CDR3aa: CASSVIGGDTEAFF
d_gene: .
v_gene: TRBV7-9
j_gene: TRBJ1-1
abundance: once

CDR3nt: TGTGCCAGCAGTCCGTACAATCAGCCCCAGCATTTT
CDR3aa: CASSPYNQPQHF
d_gene: .
v_gene: TRBV27
j_gene: TRBJ1-5
abundance: .

CDR3nt: TGTGCCAGCAGCCTAACCGGGACAGGGGGCCCCGAGGGTTCACCCCTCCACTTT
CDR3aa: CASSLTGTGGPEGSPLHF
d_gene: TRBD1
v_gene: TRBV5-4
j_gene: TRBJ1-6
abundance: .

CDR3nt: TGTGCCAGCAGCTCGACGACGCGGGAGCTGTTTTTT
CDR3aa: CASSSTTRELFF
d_gene: .
v_gene: TRBV7-2
j_gene: TRBJ2-2
abundance: .

CDR3nt: TGTGCCAGCAGTTTGGGGTCTAGGAATGAGCAGTTCTTC
CDR3aa: CASSLGSRNEQFF
d_gene: .
v_gene: TRBV12-3/TRBV12-4
j_gene: TRBJ2-1
abundance: few

CDR3nt: TGCAGTGCTAGAGGGGGGACTAGCGGGTCGGAGACCCAGTACTTC
CDR3aa: CSARGGTSGSETQYF
d_gene: TRBD2
v_gene: TRBV20-1
j_gene: TRBJ2-5
abundance: few

CDR3nt: TGTGCCAGCGAATCGGCTTCCCCTCGGCACGATACGAAGTATTTT
CDR3aa: CASESASPRHDTKYF
d_gene: .
v_gene: TRBV11-1
j_gene: TRBJ2-3
abundance: .

CDR3nt: TGCAGCGATGGACGGTCTGAAGCTTTCTTT
CDR3aa: CSDGRSEAFF
d_gene: .
v_gene: TRBV29-1
j_gene: TRBJ1-1
abundance: few

CDR3nt: TGTGCCAGCAGCCAAGGTGGGAGTGGACGGTGGGTTGAAGCTTTCTTT
CDR3aa: CASSQGGSGRWVEAFF
d_gene: .
v_gene: TRBV27
j_gene: TRBJ1-1
abundance: .

CDR3nt: TGTGCCAGCAGCCCGGAGAGTCGTCGCCCCCTCCACTTT
CDR3aa: CASSPESRRPLHF
d_gene: .
v_gene: TRBV7-2
j_gene: TRBJ1-6
abundance: .